This T cell receptor beta chain came from a study of T cell responses to AZD1222 COVID-19 vaccine. Repertoires were generated with immunoSEQ multiplex PCR, while TCRdb's copy carries only in-frame clones and drops some. Of about 120,000 clones in the sample, roughly 90% are singletons; the top ten hold 7% to 8.5%. CDR1 is MDHEN and CDR2 is SYDVKM in the germline V gene. The V segment lost 10 bases and the J segment 4 bases; nucleotides outside the gene matches: 8. The CDR3 is 14 amino acids. The TCR was taken from an adult in good health. The gene calls are TRBV28 and TRBJ1-2; 11 positions agree with TRBD1. The sample here was peripheral blood, taken on day 0 of AZD1222 vaccination. CDR3: CATTGQGAVYGYTF. Written as DNA, the CDR3 is TGTGCCACTACCGGACAGGGGGCAGTCTATGGCTACACCTTC.